The rows below give T cell receptor beta chains drawn from one sample of a study of untreated major depressive disorder. Sequencing was performed with immunoSEQ multiplex PCR; in TCRdb, only in-frame clones are kept and a portion is missing. The data show some 13,000 clones, with 92% seen just once and 0.7% to 0.85% held by the top ten. The sequencing input was CD4+ T cells from PBMCs. The receptors originated from a man between 25 and 39 years old with major depressive disorder. CDR3s include the opening cysteine and the closing phenylalanine or tryptophan. Each record gives: J gene, clone size, D gene, V gene, CDR3 length, CDR3 protein, CDR3 DNA. D genes are given only for firm matches. Part of the rows lack a size; the others show once, few, many or a class for expanded clones.

TRBJ2-1 NA TRBD2 TRBV19 17 CASSIDRIAGGNNEQFF TGTGCCAGTAGTATAGATCGGATAGCGGGGGGCAACAATGAGCAGTTCTTC
TRBJ2-7 NA TRBD2 TRBV11-2 15 CASSLVSGGRNEQYF TGTGCCAGCAGCTTAGTGTCGGGGGGTAGGAACGAGCAGTACTTC
TRBJ2-7 few NA TRBV14 16 CASSQVGGSRAIEQYF TGTGCCAGCAGCCAAGTAGGGGGGTCTAGGGCGATCGAGCAGTACTTC
TRBJ2-3 NA TRBD2 TRBV7-3 16 CASSVTSGGMAGTQYF TGTGCCAGCAGCGTCACTAGCGGGGGGATGGCGGGTACGCAGTATTTT
TRBJ2-7 NA NA TRBV19 12 CASMDTSRKQYF TGTGCCAGTATGGACACCTCTCGGAAGCAGTACTTC
TRBJ1-4 NA TRBD1 TRBV7-9 13 CASSRGQLEKLFF TGTGCCAGCAGCCGGGGACAGCTCGAAAAACTGTTTTTT
TRBJ2-3 once TRBD1 TRBV5-1 18 CASSYGQGAYSSTDTQYF TGCGCCAGCAGCTACGGACAGGGGGCATACTCTAGCACAGATACGCAGTATTTT
TRBJ2-4 NA NA TRBV20-1 11 CSARSKNIQYF TGCAGTGCTAGGAGTAAAAACATTCAGTACTTC
TRBJ2-4 NA TRBD1 TRBV2 14 CASSEGQGVDIQYF TGTGCCAGCAGTGAAGGACAGGGTGTCGACATTCAGTACTTC
TRBJ1-3 NA NA TRBV7-9 15 CASSLAPSPGNTIYF TGTGCCAGCAGCTTAGCGCCCAGCCCTGGAAACACCATATATTTT
TRBJ2-2 NA NA TRBV19 14 CASSITGNTGELFF TGTGCCAGTAGTATTACAGGGAACACCGGGGAGCTGTTTTTT
TRBJ2-4 NA TRBD1 TRBV6-6 16 CASSYSRGQGLDIQYF TGTGCCAGCAGTTACTCTAGGGGACAGGGCCTGGACATTCAGTACTTC
TRBJ2-7 NA NA TRBV5-1 16 CASSIGQRLESYEQYF TGCGCCAGCAGCATAGGACAGAGATTGGAGTCCTACGAGCAGTACTTC
TRBJ1-5 NA NA TRBV7-9 13 CASSPNSNQPQHF TGTGCCAGCAGCCCGAATAGCAATCAGCCCCAGCATTTT
TRBJ1-2 NA NA TRBV28 12 CASSPALRSPLF TGTGCCAGCAGTCCCGCCCTCCGGAGTCCTCTCTTC
TRBJ2-7 NA TRBD1 TRBV7-2 16 CASSPRPGQGAYEQYF TGTGCCAGCAGCCCCCGGCCGGGACAGGGGGCCTACGAGCAGTACTTC
TRBJ1-1 NA NA TRBV6-6 13 CASTPELNTEAFF TGTGCCAGCACGCCTGAGCTGAACACTGAAGCTTTCTTT
TRBJ2-6 NA NA TRBV28 14 CATNHRAGANVLTF TGTGCCACTAATCACAGGGCCGGGGCCAACGTCCTGACTTTC
TRBJ1-1 NA NA TRBV13 14 CASRKQGGVTEAFF TGTGCCAGCAGAAAACAGGGTGGAGTCACTGAAGCTTTCTTT
TRBJ2-1 once NA TRBV2 13 CASSEQVGDEQFF TGTGCCAGCAGTGAACAGGTCGGAGATGAGCAGTTCTTC
TRBJ2-5 NA NA TRBV2 13 CASSDRWQETQYF TGTGCCAGCAGTGACAGGTGGCAAGAGACCCAGTACTTC
TRBJ2-7 NA TRBD1 TRBV5-8 14 CASSLGQGGYEQYF TGTGCCAGCAGCTTGGGACAGGGTGGCTACGAGCAGTACTTC
TRBJ1-4 NA NA TRBV29-1 15 CSVEAQTATNEKLFF TGCAGCGTAGAGGCACAAACGGCAACTAATGAAAAACTGTTTTTT
TRBJ1-2 NA TRBD1 TRBV6-5 12 CASSYSGGGYTF TGTGCCAGCAGTTACTCAGGGGGCGGCTACACCTTC
TRBJ1-2 NA NA TRBV5-4 15 CASSFGGGLNYGYTF TGTGCCAGCAGCTTCGGCGGCGGGCTGAACTATGGCTACACCTTC
TRBJ1-4 NA NA TRBV9 16 CASSVTHDRLNEKLFF TGTGCCAGCAGCGTAACTCATGACAGGCTTAATGAAAAACTGTTTTTT
TRBJ2-7 few TRBD1 TRBV5-4 16 CASSLRTGTPIYEQYF TGTGCCAGCAGCCTAAGGACAGGGACGCCCATCTACGAGCAGTACTTC
TRBJ1-2 NA NA TRBV29-1 15 CSALLRDTANYGYTF TGCAGCGCCCTTCTCCGGGACACCGCTAACTATGGCTACACCTTC
TRBJ1-4 once NA TRBV2 13 CASRRETHEKLFF TGTGCCAGCAGGAGGGAAACGCATGAAAAACTGTTTTTT
TRBJ2-7 NA NA TRBV28 14 CASSSYGLTSEQYF TGTGCCAGCAGTTCTTACGGGCTTACCAGCGAGCAGTACTTC
TRBJ1-4 NA NA TRBV15 15 CATSSTILTLEKLFF TGTGCCACCAGCAGTACAATCCTGACACTTGAAAAACTGTTTTTT
TRBJ2-1 NA NA TRBV19 15 CASSIRTYSYNEQFF TGTGCCAGTAGTATTCGGACGTACTCCTACAATGAGCAGTTCTTC
TRBJ2-3 NA NA TRBV15 12 CATSRDQDTQYF TGTGCCACCAGCAGAGACCAGGATACGCAGTATTTT
TRBJ1-1 NA NA TRBV10-2 13 CASSQQRATEAFF TGCGCCAGCAGTCAGCAGAGGGCCACTGAAGCTTTCTTT
TRBJ1-3 NA TRBD1 TRBV7-8 14 CASSRTGSGNTIYF TGTGCCAGCAGCCGGACAGGGTCTGGAAACACCATATATTTT
TRBJ1-6 NA NA TRBV27 16 CASRMGAGMHNSPLHF TGTGCCAGCAGAATGGGGGCAGGGATGCATAATTCACCCCTCCACTTT
TRBJ1-2 NA NA TRBV6-5 11 CASSDRLGYTF TGTGCCAGCAGCGACCGGTTGGGCTACACCTTC
TRBJ2-2 NA NA TRBV11-3 13 CASSRLGTGELFF TGTGCCAGCAGCCGGCTCGGGACCGGGGAGCTGTTTTTT
TRBJ1-1 NA NA TRBV5-1 15 CASSRGGPLNTEAFF TGCGCCAGCAGCCGGGGGGGTCCATTGAACACTGAAGCTTTCTTT
TRBJ1-2 few NA TRBV6-5 12 CASSRLNYGYTF TGTGCCAGCAGTCGGCTTAACTATGGCTACACCTTC
TRBJ1-5 NA NA TRBV2 15 CASKSNRGINQPQHF TGTGCCAGCAAGTCAAATAGGGGGATCAATCAGCCCCAGCATTTT
TRBJ2-5 NA TRBD2 TRBV4-2 16 CASSHLSAGEQETQYF TGTGCCAGCAGCCACCTTTCGGCGGGGGAACAAGAGACCCAGTACTTC
TRBJ1-2 NA NA TRBV9 13 CASSVDPGNGYTF TGTGCCAGCAGCGTAGACCCAGGGAATGGCTACACCTTC
TRBJ1-2 NA NA TRBV2 13 CASSDTGAAGYTF TGTGCCAGCAGTGATACGGGGGCGGCTGGCTACACCTTC
TRBJ1-3 NA NA TRBV19 15 CASSASWASGNTIYF TGTGCCAGTAGCGCCAGCTGGGCTTCTGGAAACACCATATATTTT
TRBJ1-4 NA TRBD1 TRBV11-1 14 CASSLRTGEEKLFF TGTGCCAGCAGCCTTCGGACAGGGGAAGAAAAACTGTTTTTT
TRBJ1-1 NA NA TRBV6-8 15 CASSRGPIMNTEAFF TGTGCCAGCAGTAGGGGACCGATCATGAACACTGAAGCTTTCTTT
TRBJ1-6 NA NA TRBV25-1 15 CASSAGSSYNSPLHF TGTGCCAGCAGTGCCGGTTCCTCCTATAATTCACCCCTCCACTTT
TRBJ2-2 once TRBD2 TRBV7-3 15 CASSPGGWNTGELFF TGTGCCAGCAGCCCGGGGGGTTGGAACACCGGGGAGCTGTTTTTT